Each of the 19 T cell receptor beta chains below was sequenced from the same sample in a study of shared clonotypes between healthy human individuals. Measured with immunoSEQ multiplex PCR; TCRdb has only the in-frame clones, and not every one. The sample includes around 2,100,000 clones, about 95% of them seen just once. CD45RO negativity and positive selection for CCR7 defined naive CD8 cells, a population that excluded terminally differentiated effector memory CD45RA+ cells. Material for sequencing was naive CD8+ T cells sorted from blood. These receptors were collected from a man between 18 and 35 years old in good health.

The rearrangement uses TRBV5-8 and TRBJ2-7; D gene ambiguous. CDR1 and CDR2 (germline): SGHTS, YDEGEE. CDR3 size: 14 residues. V lost 3 bases and J lost 0, with 10 bases in between. The CDR3 loop reads CASSWAANSYEQYF. The CDR3 DNA is TGTGCCAGCAGCTGGGCGGCCAACTCCTACGAGCAGTACTTC.

The table lists this clone with a count of one. The V call is TRBV4-1, the J call TRBJ1-3, with a weak D call TRBD1 (6 bases). Trimming took 4 bases from V and 0 from J, leaving 10 bases between them. Germline-derived CDR1 and CDR2 are MGHRA and YSYEKL. CDR3 length: 15 amino acids. The CDR3 DNA sequence: TGCGCCAGCAGCCTAGACAGGAGCTCTGGAAACACCATATATTTT. This encodes CASSLDRSSGNTIYF.

The chain has TRBV2 and TRBJ2-5; TRBD2 matches 8 bases. The CDR3 has 14 amino acids. CDR1 is SNHLY, CDR2 FYNNEI, per germline. J was trimmed by 3 bases and V by 5 bases; bases with no gene match: 5. DNA for the CDR3: TGTGCCAGCAGTACGGGGACTAGAAAAGAGACCCAGTACTTC. Translation: CASSTGTRKETQYF.

This rearrangement joins TRBV7-9 to TRBJ2-7; D perhaps matches TRBD2 (6 bases). This CDR3 has 16 amino acids. Germline lookup yields CDR1 SEHNR and CDR2 FQNEAQ (reference sequence). With 2 bases removed from V and 4 bases from J, the gap between germline ends came to 18 bases. The CDR3 region is CASSLSTGDGVYEQYF. The CDR3 nucleotides are TGTGCCAGCAGCTTAAGCACGGGGGATGGAGTTTACGAGCAGTACTTC. Full variable domain (remainder filled in from reference TRBV7-9 and TRBJ2-7): DTGVSQNPRHKITKRGQNVTFRCDPISEHNRLYWYRQTLGQGPEFLTYFQNEAQLEKSRLLSDRFSAERPKGSFSTLEIQRTEQGDSAMYLCASSLSTGDGVYEQYFGPGTRLTVT.

A single count supports this clone. V usage is TRBV10-1 and J usage is TRBJ2-1; 8 nucleotides agree with TRBD2. The CDR3 is made up of 15 amino acids. After removal of 0 bases from V and 7 bases from J, the junction contained 5 bases not matched to a gene. From germline, CDR1 is WNHNN and CDR2 SYGVQD (reference sequence). CDR3 protein: CASSESSGGKNEQFF. The CDR3 coding sequence is TGCGCCAGCAGTGAGTCAAGCGGGGGTAAGAATGAGCAGTTCTTC.

This chain joins TRBV7-9 and TRBJ2-7; TRBD1 matches at 7 bases. The V segment lost 0 bases and the J segment 6 bases; nucleotides outside the gene matches: 8. Germline CDR1 SEHNR, CDR2 FQNEAQ (reference sequence). The CDR3 consists of 15 residues. CDR3 in amino acids: CASSLASDRDGEQYF. In DNA form, the CDR3 reads TGTGCCAGCAGCTTAGCCTCCGACAGGGACGGCGAGCAGTACTTC.

With regard to this clone: The junction departs from germline at one end; a sequencing error may be responsible. The genes are TRBV7-7 and TRBJ1-5, with a possible D match to TRBD1 (5 bases). The germline gives CDR1 SSHAT, CDR2 FNYEAQ (reference sequence). There are 13 residues in the CDR3. The CDR3 loop reads CASSLSWGQPQHF. CDR3 DNA sequence: TGTGCTAGCAGCTTAAGTTGGGGGCAGCCCCAGCATTTT.

This chain joins TRBV5-8 and TRBJ2-3; D unclear. From germline, CDR1 is SGHTS and CDR2 YDEGEE. The V end was cut by 2 bases, the J end by 1 base, with 20 bases between. The CDR3 spans 18 residues. The CDR3, as DNA: TGTGCCAGCAGCTTAGGAGTACTCTTAGACACCCGCACAGATACGCAGTATTTT. Encoded protein: CASSLGVLLDTRTDTQYF.

The V and J genes are TRBV13 and TRBJ2-7; the D gene is possibly TRBD2 (6 bases). CDR1 is PRHDT, CDR2 FYEKMQ, per germline (reference sequence). V was pared by 5 bases and J by 0 bases, with 11 bases between. The CDR3 has 14 residues. CDR3 bases: TGTGCCAGCAGCGAAGGGGACTTCTCCTACGAGCAGTACTTC. Its protein product is CASSEGDFSYEQYF.

V is TRBV5-1 and J is TRBJ2-1, with D unresolved. V lost 1 base and J 6 bases, leaving 2 bases between the germline ends. Looked up from germline, CDR1 is SGHRS and CDR2 is YFSETQ. The CDR3 totals 11 residues. The CDR3 here is CASSLSNEQFF. The CDR3 DNA reads TGCGCCAGCAGCTTGTCCAATGAGCAGTTCTTC.

This sequence joins TRBV11-3 and TRBJ2-7, with D uncertain. Germline-derived CDR1 and CDR2 are SGHNT and YENEEA. The ends were cut back, 3 bases at V and 3 bases at J, with 9 bases in the middle. The CDR3 spans 13 residues. CDR3 sequence (DNA): TGTGCCAGCAGCTTCCTCCCGCACTACGAGCAGTACTTC. Translation gives CASSFLPHYEQYF.

On this clone: The identical CDR3 is also encoded by other nucleotide sequences in the sample. V usage is TRBV27 and J usage is TRBJ2-2; 10 positions agree with TRBD2. The germline V gene encodes CDR1 MNHEY and CDR2 SMNVEV (reference sequence). The CDR3 runs 15 residues. After removal of 2 bases from V and 6 bases from J, the junction contained 3 bases not matched to a gene. The CDR3 spells CASSLGLAGAGELFF. The CDR3 DNA sequence: TGTGCCAGCAGTTTAGGTCTAGCGGGAGCCGGGGAGCTGTTTTTT.

This chain joins TRBV30 and TRBJ2-4; no clear D gene. Germline CDR1 is GTSNPN and CDR2 is SVGIG (reference sequence). CDR3 length: 14 residues. The V end was cut by 0 bases, the J end by 1 base, with 7 bases between. The CDR3 sequence: CAWSVASAKNIQYF. The CDR3 DNA reads as TGTGCCTGGAGTGTAGCTTCTGCCAAAAACATTCAGTACTTC.

V usage is TRBV4-1 and J usage is TRBJ2-5, with TRBD2 identical over 11 bases. V was pared by 2 bases and J by 5 bases, with 7 bases of the junction left unmatched. This CDR3 is built from 16 residues. Germline lookup yields CDR1 MGHRA and CDR2 YSYEKL. The CDR3 DNA reads TGCGCCAGCAGCCAAAAGCTAGCGGGGGGTGGCGAGACCCAGTACTTC. It yields the protein CASSQKLAGGGETQYF.

This clone has just one count. The V call is TRBV9, the J call TRBJ2-5; a weak D match, TRBD1 (6 bases). The CDR3 is 15 amino acids. V dropped 0 bases and J dropped 4 bases, with 13 bases sitting between them. The germline V gene encodes CDR1 SGDLS and CDR2 YYNGEE. The CDR3 region is CASSVDRLGAETQYF. The DNA for the CDR3 is TGTGCCAGCAGCGTAGACCGGCTGGGGGCAGAGACCCAGTACTTC.

Details on this clone: At the DNA level, this CDR3 is encoded by other sequences in the same sample as well. The chain employs TRBV7-9 and TRBJ2-7, with 9 bases that match TRBD2. V was clipped by 2 bases and J by 2 bases; unmatched bases: 4. Looked up from germline, CDR1 is SEHNR and CDR2 is FQNEAQ (reference sequence). CDR3 length equals 15 residues. CDR3 DNA sequence: TGTGCCAGCAGCTTAAGTAGCGGGGGCACCTACGAGCAGTACTTC. Amino acid sequence: CASSLSSGGTYEQYF. The whole variable domain, filled in from reference TRBV7-9 and TRBJ2-7, reads DTGVSQNPRHKITKRGQNVTFRCDPISEHNRLYWYRQTLGQGPEFLTYFQNEAQLEKSRLLSDRFSAERPKGSFSTLEIQRTEQGDSAMYLCASSLSSGGTYEQYFGPGTRLTVT.

The chain combines TRBV7-9 with TRBJ2-7, with 8 bases aligning to TRBD1. The V gene end was trimmed by 4 bases and the J gene end by 7 bases; junction bases not matched to a gene: 6. This CDR3 has 13 amino acids. Germline lookup yields CDR1 SEHNR and CDR2 FQNEAQ (reference sequence). The CDR3 protein is CASSSGQGSEQYF. For the CDR3, the DNA is TGTGCCAGCAGCTCTGGACAGGGCTCGGAGCAGTACTTC.

This chain joins TRBV4-2 and TRBJ2-7, with D tentatively TRBD2 (6 bases). Germline CDR1 reads LGHNA; CDR2 reads YNFKEQ. Trimming removed 4 bases at V and 4 bases at J, with 14 bases between. This CDR3 is built from 14 residues. The CDR3 is CASSPGLREYEQYF. The CDR3 DNA reads as TGTGCCAGCAGCCCGGGACTCCGGGAGTACGAGCAGTACTTC.

The V gene is TRBV6-1, the J gene TRBJ2-7, with 7 nucleotides matching TRBD1. With V trimmed by 6 bases and J by 5 bases, 7 bases remained unmatched. Looked up from germline, CDR1 is MNHNS and CDR2 is SASEGT. This CDR3 comprises 13 residues. CDR3 region: CASRAPGGHEQYF. In DNA form, the CDR3 reads TGTGCCAGCAGGGCCCCAGGGGGTCACGAGCAGTACTTC.